These 29 T cell receptor beta chains were all obtained from the same sample, sequenced in a study of identical twins. TCRdb re-derived calls from the 5' RACE reads in MiXCR, one entry per CDR3 protein. The data show around 1.7 million distinct CDR3 sequences, with 25% to 35% seen just once and about 0.3% held by the top ten. The sequencing input was cord blood. The receptor set was obtained from a newborn girl in good health.

This clonotype was seen a few times. CDR3 in DNA: TGTGCCAGCAGTGCAGACAGGGGACTGAACACTGAAGCTTTCTTT. It yields the protein CASSADRGLNTEAFF. V gene TRBV6-5 combines with J gene TRBJ1-1; TRBD1 matches 8 bases. The CDR3 is 15 residues long. Trimming took 5 bases from V and 0 from J; bases not matched to a gene: 5. Germline V CDR1 and CDR2: MNHEY, SVGAGI.

A note on this clonotype: One end of the junction varies from germline; a read error may be responsible. V and J are TRBV11-2 and TRBJ1-4; no clear D. Germline V lookup: CDR1 SGHAT, CDR2 FQNNGV. The CDR3 loop spans 14 amino acids. The CDR3 DNA reads as TGTGCCAGCAGTTCCGGGAGGACTATTGAAAAACTGTTTTTT. Amino acids: CASSSGRTIEKLFF.

The chain has TRBV7-2 and TRBJ2-5; TRBD2 matches 7 bases. Per the germline V gene, CDR1 is SGHTA and CDR2 is FQGNSA. The CDR3 covers 13 residues. The V gene end was trimmed by 7 bases and the J gene end by 2 bases; junction bases not matched to a gene: 4. CDR3 amino acids: CASTGGRQETQYF. As DNA, the CDR3 is TGTGCCAGCACTGGCGGGAGACAAGAGACCCAGTACTTC.

The chain recombines TRBV7-6 with TRBJ2-3; tentatively, D is TRBD1 (7 bases). Germline CDR1 is SGHVS and CDR2 is FNYEAQ. V gave up 8 bases and J gave up 2 bases, with 20 bases separating them. The CDR3 runs to 16 residues. This chain's CDR3 is CASCQTQGGNTDTQYF. The DNA of the CDR3 is TGTGCCAGCTGCCAAACTCAGGGGGGTAACACAGATACGCAGTATTTT. Together with reference TRBV7-6 and TRBJ2-3, the CDR3 gives the full variable domain: GAGVSQSPRYKVTKRGQDVALRCDPISGHVSLYWYRQALGQGPEFLTYFNYEAQQDKSGLPNDRFSAERPEGSISTLTIQRTEQRDSAMYRCASCQTQGGNTDTQYFGPGTRLTVL.

This sequence joins TRBV3-1 and TRBJ2-1; 7 nucleotides line up with TRBD2. The CDR3 is 16 amino acids. V lost 1 base, J lost 9 bases, and 12 bases stayed unmatched. From germline, CDR1 is LGHDT and CDR2 YNNKEL (reference sequence). CDR3 nucleotide sequence: TGTGCCAGCAGCCAAGGAGGGACTACAAGGGCGAGTGAGCAGTTCTTC. Its translation is CASSQGGTTRASEQFF.

A word on this clonotype: A read error may account for a junction end that differs from germline. The V and J genes are TRBV14 and TRBJ2-7, with TRBD1 as a possible D gene (5 bases). Germline V gives CDR1 SGHDN, CDR2 FVKESK. The CDR3 loop spans 15 amino acids. The CDR3 sequence is CASGQAPGLSYEQYF. The DNA for the CDR3 is TGTGCCAGCGGCCAAGCACCAGGGCTCTCCTACGAGCAGTACTTC.

In regard to this clonotype: A read error may be the cause here, since a much bigger clone is one base away. The gene calls are TRBV29-1 and TRBJ2-1, with D possibly being TRBD1 or TRBD2 (5 bases each). Trimming pared 3 bases from V and 10 bases from J, leaving 16 bases between. CDR1 and CDR2 from the germline V gene are SQVTM and ANQGSEA. CDR3 length: 13 residues. The DNA of the CDR3 is TGCAGCGTTGAGTTACAGGACTCCTACGAGCAGTTCTTC. Translation: CSVELQDSYEQFF.

This clonotype was recorded at least ten times. The chain uses TRBV6-6 and TRBJ2-6; no reliable D call. In germline, CDR1 is MNHNY, CDR2 SVGAGI (reference sequence). This CDR3 spans 14 amino acids. Deletions cut 5 bases from V and 0 bases from J, with 5 bases between. The CDR3 DNA reads TGTGCCAGCAGTCTTCCCTCTGGGGCCAACGTCCTGACTTTC. Its translation is CASSLPSGANVLTF.

This chain uses TRBV5-1 with TRBJ1-1; weak D call: TRBD1 (6 bases). The germline CDR1 and CDR2 sequences are SGHRS and YFSETQ. CDR3 length equals 14 residues. DNA for the CDR3: TGCACCAACAGCTTGGATCGAGGGGGCACTGAAGCTTTCTTT. It encodes CTNSLDRGGTEAFF.

The sample holds a few counts of this clonotype. V and J are TRBV20-1 and TRBJ2-3, with 15 positions matching TRBD2. Looked up from germline, CDR1 is DFQATT and CDR2 is SNEGSKA (reference sequence). The CDR3 consists of 16 residues. V shed 2 bases, J shed 4 bases, and the junction held 4 bases outside the gene matches. The CDR3 bases are TGCAGTGCTAGAAAGGGACTAGCGGGAGGTCCAGATACGCAGTATTTT. Translation: CSARKGLAGGPDTQYF.

This clonotype was seen a handful of times. This rearrangement joins TRBV27 to TRBJ2-1; no firm D call. In germline, CDR1 is MNHEY, CDR2 SMNVEV (reference sequence). The CDR3 totals 13 residues. V lost 1 base to trimming and J lost 4 bases, with 5 bases between them. The CDR3 DNA reads as TGTGCCAGCAGTTTATGGGCTTACAATGAGCAGTTCTTC. Translation gives CASSLWAYNEQFF.

In this sample, this clonotype turned up a few times. This chain links TRBV20-1 with TRBJ2-7; no definite D call. V lost 2 bases, J lost 3 bases, and 14 bases lay in between. The CDR3 has 14 amino acids. The germline gives CDR1 DFQATT, CDR2 SNEGSKA (reference sequence). The CDR3 region has the DNA TGCAGTGCTAGAAGTTCCGGTTCCGGCTACGAGCAGTACTTC. The encoded protein is CSARSSGSGYEQYF.

In its sample, this clonotype was seen a few times. The chain combines TRBV29-1 with TRBJ2-1, with D possibly matching TRBD2 (5 bases). Germline V gene sequence: CDR1 SQVTM, CDR2 ANQGSEA. The CDR3 spans 13 residues. V shed 4 bases and J shed 3 bases, with 10 bases lying between them. The CDR3, as DNA: TGCAGCGTTGCTGCTAGCCTCTACAATGAGCAGTTCTTC. It encodes CSVAASLYNEQFF.

The rearrangement joins TRBV11-2 to TRBJ1-1, with D maybe TRBD1 (5 bases). Trimming removed 1 base at V and 4 bases at J, with 10 bases between. The CDR3 sequence is 14 residues long. CDR1 is SGHAT, CDR2 FQNNGV, per germline. CDR3 DNA: TGTGCCAGCAGCTTAGTGGCCCAGGGCACTGAAGCTTTCTTT. Protein: CASSLVAQGTEAFF.

This chain connects TRBV5-1 to TRBJ2-2, with a possible D match to TRBD2 (6 bases). Trimming took off 3 bases at V and 3 bases at J, with 12 bases between the two ends. This CDR3 is built from 15 residues. Germline V gene sequence: CDR1 SGHRS, CDR2 YFSETQ. This CDR3 reads CASSSWDLYTGELFF. In nucleotides, the CDR3 is TGCGCCAGCAGCTCCTGGGACTTATACACCGGGGAGCTGTTTTTT.

This clonotype appeared a few times. The chain uses TRBV2 and TRBJ1-1, with D unresolved. Trimming removed 6 bases at V and 0 bases at J, with 17 bases between. Germline loops: CDR1 SNHLY, CDR2 FYNNEI. This CDR3 comprises 16 residues. Here the CDR3 reads CASSIGPRRMNTEAFF. CDR3 sequence (DNA): TGTGCCAGCAGCATCGGGCCCCGTAGGATGAACACTGAAGCTTTCTTT.

The rearrangement uses TRBV9 and TRBJ1-4; no firm D call. The ends were cut back, 3 bases at V and 2 bases at J, with 14 bases in the middle. Germline loops: CDR1 SGDLS, CDR2 YYNGEE. The CDR3 has 16 residues. CDR3 in DNA: TGTGCCAGCAGCGCGAGGGTGGGTACGACTAATGAAAAACTGTTTTTT. This translates into CASSARVGTTNEKLFF.

This clonotype was found a few times. J is TRBJ2-7 and V is TRBV5-1; possible D gene TRBD2, 5 bases. CDR3 size: 15 residues. Germline CDR1 SGHRS, CDR2 YFSETQ. Trimming shortened V by 4 bases and J by 4 bases, and 18 bases separated the two germline ends. The CDR3 sequence is CASSPARIGLYEQYF. As DNA, the CDR3 is TGCGCCAGCAGCCCAGCCAGGATAGGACTTTACGAGCAGTACTTC.

This chain joins TRBV28 and TRBJ1-3; the match to TRBD1 covers 7 bases. There are 15 residues in the CDR3. With 6 bases clipped from V and 3 bases from J, the junction kept 8 bases outside the gene matches. The germline gives CDR1 MDHEN, CDR2 SYDVKM. The CDR3 DNA reads TGTGCCAGCAGCCCCACCCCAGGGGGTGGAAACACCATATATTTT. It translates to CASSPTPGGGNTIYF.

As to this clonotype: Because it lacks the conserved phenylalanine or tryptophan at the end, this CDR3 is likely a read error. As DNA, the CDR3 is TGCGCCAGCAGGGCGGGGGACCGAGACACTGAAGCTTTCTTG. It codes for CASRAGDRDTEAFL. The chain is built from TRBV28 and TRBJ1-1, with a tentative D call TRBD1 (5 bases). CDR3 length equals 14 residues. Germline V gene sequence: CDR1 MDHEN, CDR2 SYDVKM.

This clonotype came up a few times. V and J are TRBV7-2 and TRBJ1-5; 9 positions match TRBD1. Germline CDR1 SGHTA, CDR2 FQGNSA. The ends lost 3 bases at V and 0 bases at J; junction bases unmatched: 9. The CDR3 is 18 amino acids. The chain's CDR3 is CASSLSGTGWGSNQPQHF. CDR3 sequence (DNA): TGTGCCAGCAGCTTGTCGGGGACAGGGTGGGGTAGCAATCAGCCCCAGCATTTT.

The chain carries TRBV28 and TRBJ2-3, with 9 bases identical to TRBD2. The CDR3 consists of 16 residues. Losses at the gene ends were 5 bases for V and 1 base for J; bases not matched to a gene: 7. From germline, CDR1 is MDHEN and CDR2 SYDVKM. The CDR3 DNA is TGTGCCAGCAGTCCTGTAGCGGGAGCTGGCACAGATACGCAGTATTTT. Protein: CASSPVAGAGTDTQYF.

A remark on this clonotype: A much larger clone differs from this one at a single base, so this may be a read error. The V call is TRBV2, the J call TRBJ2-7; 8 nucleotides align to TRBD2. Germline assignment: CDR1 SNHLY and CDR2 FYNNEI. The junction had 2 bases not matched to a gene; V was cut back by 1 base and J by 0 bases. The CDR3 extends over 15 amino acids. CDR3 DNA sequence: TGTGCCAGCAGTGAAGGGACTAGCAGCTCCTACGAGCAGTACTTC. Amino acids: CASSEGTSSSYEQYF.

The sample holds a few counts of this clonotype. The genes are TRBV5-5 and TRBJ2-4; no firm D call. The assigned J gene may be wrong: the sequence end matches TRBJ2-7 better. CDR1 and CDR2 (germline): SGHKS, YYEKEE (reference sequence). The CDR3 is made up of 15 amino acids. CDR3 loop: CASSLFGPTTFEQYF. CDR3 nucleotides: TGTGCCAGCAGCTTGTTCGGACCGACCACCTTCGAGCAGTACTTC.

This clonotype showed up just a few times. The chain has TRBV10-3 and TRBJ1-6, with D perhaps TRBD1 (6 bases). The germline V gene encodes CDR1 ENHRY and CDR2 SYGVKD. V lost 4 bases, J lost 8 bases, and 9 bases lay in between. There are 13 residues in the CDR3. In DNA, the CDR3 is TGTGCCATCAGTGGGACAGTTGATTCACCCCTCCACTTT. Protein product: CAISGTVDSPLHF.

To note about this clonotype: Germline is not matched at one junction end, which may reflect a read error. The chain has TRBV20-1 and TRBJ2-1; 10 bases line up with TRBD2. The CDR3 is 15 amino acids. Germline V lookup: CDR1 DFQATT, CDR2 SNEGSKA (reference sequence). The chain's CDR3 is CSARDPLAGVVERFF. CDR3 nucleotide sequence: TGCAGTGCTAGAGATCCGCTAGCGGGAGTAGTGGAGCGGTTCTTC.

This clonotype was observed a few times. This chain joins TRBV4-2 and TRBJ1-2, with D perhaps TRBD1 (5 bases). CDR3 length: 16 residues. The V end lost 4 bases, the J end lost 0 bases, and 15 bases lay between the germline ends. CDR1 and CDR2 from the germline V gene are LGHNA and YNFKEQ. The CDR3: CASSRTDTLPNYGYTF. In nucleotides, the CDR3 is TGTGCCAGCAGCCGGACGGACACTCTACCTAACTATGGCTACACCTTC.

Points on this clonotype: Since a much larger clone is just one base distant, this may be a read error. The CDR3 sequence is CSAAQDTQYF. The CDR3 DNA sequence: TGCAGTGCTGCCCAAGATACGCAGTATTTT. The chain couples TRBV20-1 to TRBJ2-3; D uncertain. Trimming took 5 bases from V and 5 from J, leaving 5 bases between them. The CDR3 is 10 residues long. Germline V CDR1 and CDR2: DFQATT, SNEGSKA (reference sequence).

In DNA form, the CDR3 reads TGTGCCAGCAGCTTGGGAGTTTTGCAGGGCACAGATACGCAGTATTTT. Translating gives CASSLGVLQGTDTQYF. The rearrangement links TRBV5-6 to TRBJ2-3, with D unclear. Germline assignment: CDR1 SGHDT and CDR2 YYEEEE. Trimming left V 0 bases short and J 1 base short, with 12 bases between. The CDR3 runs to 16 residues.